This TCR beta chain was profiled in a study of molecular identifiers for immune sequencing clone quantification. For naive CD8 T cells, sorting used the CD8+CD4-CCR7+CD45RA+ phenotype. Germline CDR1 and CDR2: GTSNPN and SVGIG (reference sequence). Trimming cost V 0 bases and J 1 base, with 21 bases left between them. CDR3 length: 18 amino acids. TCRdb reanalysed the PCR reads using MiXCR and keeps one entry per CDR3 protein. The sample consists of 300,000 to 350,000 distinct CDR3 sequences, about a fifth of them appearing once. The table lists this clonotype with many counts. The origin of this receptor is a human donor in good health. Some libraries in this study had Jurkat cell RNA spiked in. The source material was naive CD8+ T cells from blood, with Jurkat cell RNA spiked in. Documented subset: FACS-sorted CD8+CD4-CCR7+CD45RA+ naive T cells. This sequence joins TRBV30 and TRBJ1-1; D is possibly TRBD1 (6 bases). This CDR3 is CAWSVYNRAGLANTEAFF. The CDR3 nucleotides read TGTGCCTGGAGTGTATACAACAGGGCTGGACTAGCGAACACTGAAGCTTTCTTT.